The 26 T cell receptor beta chains below were found in one sample sequenced in a study of cytomegalovirus exposure and HLA in healthy donors (dated by TCRdb to 2015 to 2018). The protocol used for the library was the immunoSEQ multiplex PCR assay. For the multiplex PCR, a mixture combining 60 forward primers for TCR Vbeta segments and 13 reverse primers for TCR Jbeta segments was used. The table comes from immuneACCESS by way of TCRdb, which keeps in-frame sequences with V and J called. Part of the clones is missing from these tables; in studies checked, under half for an unresolved V gene and the rest for unknown reasons. This sample is represented by some 200,000 clones; around 86% of them were singletons. 6.5% of the sample is in the top ten clones. Sequences were obtained from PBMCs. These receptors originate from a woman aged 45 to 65 in good health and CMV-seropositive.

The rearrangement joins TRBV7-3 to TRBJ2-7; no reliable D call. From germline, CDR1 is SGHTA and CDR2 FQGTGA. The CDR3 contains 14 residues. V was clipped by 5 bases and J by 0 bases, with 11 bases between them. As DNA, the CDR3 is TGTGCCAGCAGCCCCAGCGCTTCCTCCTACGAGCAGTACTTC. Translated, it gives CASSPSASSYEQYF.

V and J are TRBV9 and TRBJ2-3; the match to TRBD1 covers 9 bases. The length of the CDR3 is 15 residues. V shed 4 bases and J 2 bases; nucleotides not matched to a gene: 5. From germline, CDR1 is SGDLS and CDR2 YYNGEE. CDR3 DNA sequence: TGTGCCAGCAGCTCCTGGACAGGGGACACAGATACGCAGTATTTT. This gives the protein CASSSWTGDTDTQYF.

This chain uses TRBV5-1 with TRBJ2-1; TRBD1 matches at 9 bases. This CDR3 region has 15 residues. V was pared by 0 bases and J by 5 bases, with 3 bases of the junction left unmatched. Germline V lookup: CDR1 SGHRS, CDR2 YFSETQ. The CDR3 DNA reads as TGCGCCAGCAGCTTGGAACAGGGGGCGCACAATGAGCAGTTCTTC. This translates into CASSLEQGAHNEQFF.

In regard to this clone: A read error may account for a junction end that differs from germline. The gene calls are TRBV29-1 and TRBJ2-3, with D tentatively TRBD1 (6 bases). Germline V gene data show CDR1 as SQVTM and CDR2 as ANQGSEA. There are 13 residues in the CDR3. This CDR3 reads CNVARQDPDTQYF. CDR3 bases: TGCAACGTTGCCCGACAGGACCCAGATACGCAGTATTTT.

This clone was detected once. V gene TRBV7-9 combines with J gene TRBJ1-3, with D hard to call. Trimming stripped 4 bases from V and 4 bases from J, with 14 bases between. Germline CDR1 and CDR2: SEHNR and FQNEAQ (reference sequence). This CDR3 comprises 15 residues. Here the CDR3 DNA reads TGTGCCAGCAGCTCCCTCGCGAGCGGAGGAAACACCATATATTTT. Translated: CASSSLASGGNTIYF.

Comment on this clone: The junction departs from germline at one end; a sequencing error may be responsible. This chain joins TRBV7-9 and TRBJ1-4; D is unclear. The germline V gene has CDR1 SEHNR and CDR2 FQNEAQ (reference sequence). This CDR3 spans 14 amino acids. The CDR3 sequence is CSSSRVVTNEKLFF. The CDR3 nucleotides are TGTTCCAGCAGCCGGGTGGTAACTAATGAAAAACTGTTTTTT. Full variable domain (remainder filled in from reference TRBV7-9 and TRBJ1-4): DTGVSQNPRHKITKRGQNVTFRCDPISEHNRLYWYRQTLGQGPEFLTYFQNEAQLEKSRLLSDRFSAERPKGSFSTLEIQRTEQGDSAMYLCSSSRVVTNEKLFFGSGTQLSVL.

The gene calls are TRBV6-5 and TRBJ1-6; 7 bases are shared with TRBD1. Trimming cost V 7 bases and J 6 bases; bases outside gene matches: 6. Germline CDR1 MNHEY, CDR2 SVGAGI. CDR3 length: 14 residues. CDR3 sequence (DNA): TGTGCCAGCACCTGGGACAGACGTAATTCACCCCTCCACTTT. Encoded protein: CASTWDRRNSPLHF.

The chain couples TRBV7-2 to TRBJ1-3, with 7 positions matching TRBD1. V shed 5 bases, J shed 1 base, and the junction held 11 bases outside the gene matches. The CDR3 is 17 amino acids. Germline values: CDR1 SGHTA, CDR2 FQGNSA. This CDR3 is CASSRTGQMISGNTIYF. DNA of the CDR3: TGTGCCAGCAGCCGAACGGGACAGATGATTTCTGGAAACACCATATATTTT. The whole variable domain, filled in from reference TRBV7-2 and TRBJ1-3, reads GAGVSQSPSNKVTEKGKDVELRCDPISGHTALYWYRQSLGQGLEFLIYFQGNSAPDKSGLPSDRFSAERTGGSVSTLTIQRTQQEDSAVYLCASSRTGQMISGNTIYFGEGSWLTVV.

This clone has just a few counts. The gene calls are TRBV6-1 and TRBJ1-6; TRBD1 aligns across 7 bases. CDR1 is MNHNS and CDR2 is SASEGT in the germline V gene. The CDR3 extends over 15 amino acids. V lost 7 bases, J lost 6 bases, and 9 bases stayed unmatched. The CDR3 coding sequence is TGTGCCAGCACCGACACAGGGGCGGTTAATTCACCCCTCCACTTT. Translated: CASTDTGAVNSPLHF.

This chain joins TRBV5-8 and TRBJ1-1, with 9 bases fitting TRBD1. The CDR3 extends over 15 amino acids. CDR1 is SGHTS, CDR2 YDEGEE, per germline. The trim removed 4 bases at V and 5 bases at J, leaving 9 bases unmatched. The CDR3 here is CASSPLQGARTEAFF. The CDR3 DNA reads TGTGCCAGCAGCCCGCTACAGGGGGCGAGAACTGAAGCTTTCTTT.

CDR3 in amino acids: CASSLRLEKITGELFF. CDR3 DNA: TGTGCCAGTAGTCTTAGACTAGAAAAAATAACCGGGGAGCTGTTTTTT. The rearrangement links TRBV19 to TRBJ2-2, with a tentative D call TRBD2 (6 bases). Germline V gene data show CDR1 as LNHDA and CDR2 as SQIVND (reference sequence). The length of the CDR3 is 16 residues. Deletions cut 5 bases from V and 5 bases from J, with 18 bases between. Full variable domain (rest looked up from reference TRBV19 and TRBJ2-2): DGGITQSPKYLFRKEGQNVTLSCEQNLNHDAMYWYRQDPGQGLRLIYYSQIVNDFQKGDIAEGYSVSREKKESFPLTVTSAQKNPTAFYLCASSLRLEKITGELFFGEGSRLTVL.

The chain has TRBV27 and TRBJ2-7; tentatively, D is TRBD2 (6 bases). The length of the CDR3 is 15 residues. Trimming cost V 2 bases and J 3 bases, with 14 bases left between them. CDR1 is MNHEY, CDR2 SMNVEV, per germline (reference sequence). Here the CDR3 reads CASSLVTSSLYEQYF. The CDR3 coding sequence is TGTGCCAGCAGTTTAGTAACTAGCAGTCTCTACGAGCAGTACTTC.

This chain joins TRBV11-3 and TRBJ2-1, with D perhaps TRBD2 (6 bases). CDR3 size: 13 residues. The germline CDR1 and CDR2 sequences are SGHNT and YENEEA. Between the trimmed V and J ends, which lost 5 bases and 9 bases, there was a span of 14 bases. For the CDR3, the DNA is TGTGCCAGCAGCACCCACCGGGACTCTGAGCAGTTCTTC. As protein: CASSTHRDSEQFF.

The rearrangement links TRBV10-2 to TRBJ1-4; the match to TRBD1 covers 8 bases. The CDR3 is made up of 15 amino acids. Trimming took 8 bases from V and 2 from J; bases not matched to a gene: 7. Germline V gene lookup returns CDR1 WSHSY and CDR2 SAAADI. The CDR3 bases are TGCGCCAGCCGACAGGGGAAGGGGACTAATGAAAAACTGTTTTTT. It translates to CASRQGKGTNEKLFF.

The J gene is TRBJ2-2, the V gene TRBV11-2; TRBD1 matches at 7 bases. The CDR3 contains 14 residues. Germline V gene sequence: CDR1 SGHAT, CDR2 FQNNGV. V lost 3 bases to trimming and J lost 5 bases; unmatched junction nucleotides: 3. Written as DNA, the CDR3 is TGTGCCAGCAGCTTGACAGGGTGGACCGGGGAGCTGTTTTTT. It yields the protein CASSLTGWTGELFF. Combining the CDR3 with reference TRBV11-2 and TRBJ2-2 gives the whole variable domain EAGVAQSPRYKIIEKRQSVAFWCNPISGHATLYWYQQILGQGPKLLIQFQNNGVVDDSQLPKDRFSAERLKGVDSTLKIQPAKLEDSAVYLCASSLTGWTGELFFGEGSRLTVL.

A note on this clone: The junction differs from germline at one of its ends, possibly a read error. The rearrangement links TRBV15 to TRBJ2-6; D is perhaps TRBD1 (5 bases). Per the germline V gene, CDR1 is LNHNV and CDR2 is YYDKDF (reference sequence). The CDR3 consists of 16 residues. CDR3: CATSRETRTGANGLTF. CDR3 DNA: TGTGCCACCAGCAGAGAGACTCGTACTGGGGCCAACGGCCTGACTTTC.

This clone was recorded once. The chain has TRBV27 and TRBJ2-3; D possibly corresponds to TRBD1 (6 bases). Germline V lookup: CDR1 MNHEY, CDR2 SMNVEV (reference sequence). Trimming pared 2 bases from V and 2 bases from J, leaving 11 bases between. The CDR3 is 15 residues long. Written as DNA, the CDR3 is TGTGCCAGCAGTTTAGGACAGACCTTCACAGATACGCAGTATTTT. It specifies CASSLGQTFTDTQYF.

The V and J genes are TRBV28 and TRBJ2-7; 8 bases are shared with TRBD1. J was trimmed by 2 bases and V by 7 bases; bases with no gene match: 7. This CDR3 spans 14 amino acids. Germline assignment: CDR1 MDHEN and CDR2 SYDVKM. DNA for the CDR3: TGTGCCAGCACCCCGGGACAGGTGACCTACGAGCAGTACTTC. Translating it yields CASTPGQVTYEQYF.

This clone was recorded only once. The chain employs TRBV20-1 and TRBJ2-7; D is ambiguous. This CDR3 is 11 amino acids long. Germline CDR1 and CDR2: DFQATT and SNEGSKA (reference sequence). V was trimmed by 3 bases and J by 4 bases, leaving 7 bases between them. Here the CDR3 reads CSASSDYEQYF. For the CDR3, the DNA is TGCAGTGCTAGCTCAGATTACGAGCAGTACTTC.

The chain employs TRBV18 and TRBJ2-7; TRBD2 matches at 13 bases. Trimming at V came to 5 bases and at J to 3 bases, leaving 4 bases not matched to a gene. Germline V CDR1 and CDR2: KGHSH, LQKENI. CDR3 length equals 15 residues. The CDR3 loop reads CASSITSGRGYEQYF. The CDR3 DNA sequence: TGTGCCAGCTCAATCACTAGCGGGAGGGGCTACGAGCAGTACTTC.

The rearrangement joins TRBV6-6 to TRBJ1-2, with D unclear. V shed 5 bases and J shed 0 bases, with 16 bases lying between them. The CDR3 length is 16 residues. Germline lookup yields CDR1 MNHNY and CDR2 SVGAGI (reference sequence). The CDR3 spells CASSPGITEANYGYTF. The CDR3 DNA sequence: TGTGCCAGCAGTCCCGGGATAACCGAAGCTAACTATGGCTACACCTTC.

This rearrangement joins TRBV6-5 to TRBJ1-1; tentatively, D is TRBD1 (5 bases). This CDR3 spans 13 amino acids. V lost 0 bases, J lost 9 bases, and 11 bases lay in between. Germline V lookup: CDR1 MNHEY, CDR2 SVGAGI. The CDR3 DNA is TGTGCCAGCAGTTACTCGGCGGACAAAAAAGCTTTCTTT. As protein: CASSYSADKKAFF.

This clone was picked up one time. This rearrangement joins TRBV29-1 to TRBJ2-5, with D perhaps matching TRBD1 (5 bases). Between the trimmed V and J ends, which lost 4 bases and 1 base, there was a span of 10 bases. Germline V lookup: CDR1 SQVTM, CDR2 ANQGSEA. The CDR3 extends over 13 amino acids. The CDR3 is CSVGRGTQETQYF. In nucleotides, the CDR3 is TGCAGCGTTGGAAGGGGCACCCAAGAGACCCAGTACTTC.

This clone was picked up a small number of times. The chain recombines TRBV5-4 with TRBJ1-3; 7 nucleotides line up with TRBD1. Germline-derived CDR1 and CDR2 are SGHNT and YYREEE (reference sequence). The trim removed 4 bases at V and 3 bases at J, leaving 10 bases unmatched. The CDR3 consists of 16 residues. The CDR3 loop reads CASSRGGEGGGNTIYF. Here the CDR3 DNA reads TGTGCCAGCAGCCGAGGGGGCGAGGGAGGTGGAAACACCATATATTTT. Variable domain in full (rest from reference TRBV5-4 and TRBJ1-3): ETGVTQSPTHLIKTRGQQVTLRCSSQSGHNTVSWYQQALGQGPQFIFQYYREEENGRGNFPPRFSGLQFPNYSSELNVNALELDDSALYLCASSRGGEGGGNTIYFGEGSWLTVV.

The V gene is TRBV10-3, the J gene TRBJ2-5; TRBD1 matches 9 bases. The CDR3 contains 16 residues. Germline V CDR1 and CDR2: ENHRY, SYGVKD. V shed 3 bases, J shed 2 bases, and the junction held 7 bases outside the gene matches. The DNA of the CDR3 is TGTGCCATCAGTGACCGGGGGACAGGGAGGCAAGAGACCCAGTACTTC. This sequence encodes CAISDRGTGRQETQYF.

The chain carries TRBV5-1 and TRBJ2-2; 9 bases agree with TRBD2. V shed 4 bases, J shed 8 bases, and the junction held 12 bases outside the gene matches. Germline CDR1 SGHRS, CDR2 YFSETQ. The CDR3 has 16 amino acids. The CDR3 DNA sequence: TGCGCCAGCAGCCTCTGGATAGCGGGAGCAGGTGGGGAGCTGTTTTTT. The encoded protein is CASSLWIAGAGGELFF.